These T cell receptor beta chains were read from a single sample in a study of response to subunit inactivated influenza vaccine. TCRdb passed the RT-PCR reads through MiXCR, listing each CDR3 protein once. The table records a few hundred thousand distinct CDR3 sequences, roughly a fifth of them present only once. The starting material was PBMCs from blood, obtained less than 22 months after vaccination. The receptor source for this set is a man between 50 and 75 years old who received an inactivated influenza vaccine. Both conserved end residues are part of each CDR3. A D gene is named only where the DNA matches it firmly. Size is omitted from some rows. Given values are once, few, many or a class for expanded clones.

>.|TRBD1|TRBJ1-2|TRBV29-1
TGCAGCGTGTCGACAGGGGGCGTCTATGGCTACACCTTC
CSVSTGGVYGYTF
>.|.|TRBJ1-2|TRBV6-1
TGTGCCAGCAGTCCACGGACAGCCAGCTATGGCTACACCTTC
CASSPRTASYGYTF
>few|.|TRBJ1-2|TRBV20-1
TGCAGTGCTAGTCCCGGGACAACCTATGGCTACACCTTC
CSASPGTTYGYTF
>few|.|TRBJ1-2|TRBV30
TGTGCCTGGAGTGTAATTAACTATGGCTACACCTTC
CAWSVINYGYTF
>few|TRBD2|TRBJ2-3|TRBV7-2
TGTGCCAGCAGCGGCGGGGGGGCTGGCACAGATACGCAGTATTTT
CASSGGGAGTDTQYF
>few|.|TRBJ2-2|TRBV6-1
TGTGCCAGCAGAGAACCGGGCTACAGATCCACCGGGGAGCTGTTTTTT
CASREPGYRSTGELFF
>few|.|TRBJ2-3|TRBV7-9
TGTGCCAGCAGCTCTCGGACCCTGACAGATACGCAGTATTTT
CASSSRTLTDTQYF
>few|.|TRBJ1-2|TRBV7-9
TGTGCCAGCAGCCCGGAGACAGTCTATGGCTACACCTTC
CASSPETVYGYTF
>.|TRBD1|TRBJ1-2|TRBV5-1
TGCGCCAGCAGCCCCGGGACAGGGTTTGGCTACACCTTC
CASSPGTGFGYTF
>many|.|TRBJ1-6|TRBV7-8
TGTGCCAGCAGCTTCCAAGCCGGTGGATCACCCCTCCACTTT
CASSFQAGGSPLHF
>many|.|TRBJ1-6|TRBV5-1
TGCGCCAGCAGCTCCGAGGGGGATGGGAATTCACCCCTCCACTTT
CASSSEGDGNSPLHF
>few|.|TRBJ1-6|TRBV20-1
TGCAGTGCTGGGACCTATTCACCCCTCCACTTT
CSAGTYSPLHF
>.|.|TRBJ2-2|TRBV7-2
TGTGCCAGCAGCTTAGACGGGAGAACCGGGGAGCTGTTTTTT
CASSLDGRTGELFF
>.|.|TRBJ1-5|TRBV20-1
TGCAGTGCTAGTACGGGAATCAATCAGCCCCAGCATTTT
CSASTGINQPQHF
>.|.|TRBJ2-7|TRBV12-3/TRBV12-4
TGTGCCAGCAGTTTAGGGTTTACCTACGAGCAGTACTTC
CASSLGFTYEQYF
>.|.|TRBJ1-5|TRBV2
TGTGCCAGCAGTCTGGAGGGAACAGATAGCAATCAGCCCCAGCATTTT
CASSLEGTDSNQPQHF
>few|TRBD1|TRBJ2-2|TRBV3-1
TGTGCCAGCAGGTGGACAGGACGGACCGGGGAGCTGTTTTTT
CASRWTGRTGELFF
>.|.|TRBJ2-5|TRBV2
TGTGCCAGCAGCCAGCGGAGTAATAAAGAGACCCAGTACTTC
CASSQRSNKETQYF
>.|.|TRBJ2-4|TRBV5-8
TGTGCCAGCAGCGGCTACGGAGCCAAAAACATTCAGTACTTC
CASSGYGAKNIQYF
>few|.|TRBJ1-2|TRBV4-3
TGCGCCAGCAGCCAAGATTGGTCACCCCGAGCTAACTATGGCTACACCTTC
CASSQDWSPRANYGYTF
>once|.|TRBJ2-3|TRBV2
TGTGCCAGCATTACTTGGGGGGCGTCTAGCACAGATACGCAGTATTTT
CASITWGASSTDTQYF
>few|TRBD2|TRBJ2-1|TRBV4-1
TGCGCCAGCAGCCAGGGACTAGAGCGGTTCTTC
CASSQGLERFF
>.|.|TRBJ1-5|TRBV10-3
TGTGCCATCAGTGAGTCGGGTGACAGTCGTCAGCCCCAGCATTTT
CAISESGDSRQPQHF
>few|TRBD1|TRBJ1-4|TRBV11-1
TGTGCCAGCAGCGCGTCCGGGACAGGGGAGGAAAAACTGTTTTTT
CASSASGTGEEKLFF
>many|.|TRBJ1-1|TRBV12-3/TRBV12-4
TGTGCCAGCAGTTTACTGGTCGGCAGAAACACTGAAGCTTTCTTT
CASSLLVGRNTEAFF
>few|.|TRBJ2-1|TRBV7-3
TGTGCCAGCAGCCACCGGGACTCTTCACAGCAGTTCTTC
CASSHRDSSQQFF
>few|TRBD2|TRBJ2-1|TRBV4-3
TGCGCCAGCAGCCAGATACTAGCGGGGGAGTACAATGAGCAGTTCTTC
CASSQILAGEYNEQFF
>.|TRBD1|TRBJ2-1|TRBV10-3
TGTGCCATCAGTGAGGAAGAGGGGGCTAATGAGCAGTTCTTC
CAISEEEGANEQFF
>once|.|TRBJ2-3|TRBV5-5
TGTGCCAGCAGCCCCGGGTGGGATACGCAGTATTTT
CASSPGWDTQYF
>.|.|TRBJ2-7|TRBV7-9
TGTGCCAGCAGCCGGGCCCTTTACGAGCAGTACTTC
CASSRALYEQYF
>few|.|TRBJ2-7|TRBV12-3/TRBV12-4
TGTGCCAGCAGTTTAAGGGAGAGGAGCTCCTACGAGCAGTACTTC
CASSLRERSSYEQYF
>.|.|TRBJ1-1|TRBV6-5
TGTGCCAGCAGTTACCAGGAGCGGGGCAGGACTGAAGCTTTCTTT
CASSYQERGRTEAFF
>few|TRBD1|TRBJ2-3|TRBV20-1
TGCAGTCCCGGGACAGTTGACACAGATACGCAGTATTTT
CSPGTVDTDTQYF
>many|TRBD1|TRBJ1-1|TRBV2
TGTGCCAGCAGTCAGGGGGCGGGGACTGAAGCTTTCTTT
CASSQGAGTEAFF
>.|TRBD2|TRBJ2-1|TRBV4-1
TGCGCCAGCAGCCAAGTATCTAGCGGGGCCTACAATGAGCAGTTCTTC
CASSQVSSGAYNEQFF
>many|.|TRBJ1-5|TRBV6-5
TGTGCCAGCAGTTACTCTGGGCAGCAAAATCAGCCCCAGCATTTT
CASSYSGQQNQPQHF
>.|.|TRBJ2-7|TRBV7-9
TGTGCCAGCAGTCCGGCGCGTAGCACCTACGAGCAGTACTTC
CASSPARSTYEQYF
>.|.|TRBJ1-2|TRBV4-2
TGTGCCAGCAGCCAAGTAGGCGGGGTACGGGGCTACACCTTC
CASSQVGGVRGYTF
>few|.|TRBJ1-5|TRBV20-1
TGCAGTGCTAGAGTTCGGGGTCAGCCCCAGCATTTT
CSARVRGQPQHF
>few|TRBD1|TRBJ2-4|TRBV20-1
TGCAGTGCGTTCGCAGGGGGCTTGGTGAACATTCAGTACTTC
CSAFAGGLVNIQYF
>few|.|TRBJ1-2|TRBV4-1
TGCGCCAGCAGCCAAGTGTTGGAGGGAGCGGGTGGCTACACCTTC
CASSQVLEGAGGYTF
>.|.|TRBJ1-1|TRBV19
TGTGCCAGTAGTAAAACGGGACATGCGAACACTGAAGCTTTCTTT
CASSKTGHANTEAFF
>many|.|TRBJ2-3|TRBV5-1
TGCGCCAGCAGCTTGGGTTTGGGGGCTTCAACAGATACGCAGTATTTT
CASSLGLGASTDTQYF
>.|.|TRBJ2-5|TRBV20-1
TGCAGTGCTAGAGATCCGAGGGGGGAGACCCAGTACTTC
CSARDPRGETQYF
>few|.|TRBJ1-5|TRBV28
TGTGCCAGCAGTTTGGGAGAGTCCTATCAGCCCCAGCATTTT
CASSLGESYQPQHF
>few|.|TRBJ2-7|TRBV2
TGTGCCAGCAGTTATATCGAGCAGTACTTC
CASSYIEQYF
>.|.|TRBJ2-7|TRBV6-6
TGTGCCAGCAGTTACTCGGGGGGTCCCCGTACCTACGAGCAGTACTTC
CASSYSGGPRTYEQYF
>.|.|TRBJ1-2|TRBV24-1
TGTGCCACCAGTGATTTTCCAAGAAACTATGGCTACACCTTC
CATSDFPRNYGYTF
>.|TRBD2|TRBJ2-2|TRBV20-1
TGCAGTGCCGTCTACGGGGGGGGCGACACCGGGGAGCTGTTTTTT
CSAVYGGGDTGELFF
>.|.|TRBJ1-1|TRBV20-1
TGCAGTGCTAGAGGCGGAACTGAAGCTTTCTTT
CSARGGTEAFF
>.|TRBD2|TRBJ2-2|TRBV15
TGTGCCACCAGCAGAGATAGCGGGACCGGGGAGCTGTTTTTT
CATSRDSGTGELFF
>few|.|TRBJ2-5|TRBV24-1
TGTGCCACCAGTGACCCGGACGGGCAAGAGACCCAGTACTTC
CATSDPDGQETQYF
>many|.|TRBJ1-5|TRBV6-2/TRBV6-3
TGTGCCAGCAGCCTAGGGGGTGCGGGCAATCAGCCCCAGCATTTT
CASSLGGAGNQPQHF
>.|.|TRBJ1-1|TRBV29-1
TGCAGCGTTGTATCAGGTGGGGTGACTGAAGCTTTCTTT
CSVVSGGVTEAFF
>few|TRBD1|TRBJ1-1|TRBV6-5
TGTGCCAGCAGTTATACAGGGGGGGGCACTGAAGCTTTCTTT
CASSYTGGGTEAFF